This T cell receptor beta chain appears in the sequencing data of a study of blood T cell repertoires in COVID-19. Whole-study context: T cells, B-cell-depleted T cells, or PBMCs provided the cDNA or gDNA that served as material.

In the study's own analysis: For nucleated cells, counts were estimated from reference gene primer amplification. Assay: immunoSEQ multiplex PCR; the TCRdb copy retains only in-frame clones and omits some. The V and J calls and the clone size are those of that table, but D and trimming were determined from the DNA. The sample yields some 270,000 clones, 65% to 85% seen once. The CDR3 sequence is 15 residues long. Trimming shortened V by 3 bases and J by 7 bases, and 16 bases separated the two germline ends. CDR1 is KGHSH, CDR2 LQKENI, per germline. Input material: peripheral blood. This receptor was identified in a woman in her thirties or forties who had recovered from COVID-19. This chain links TRBV18 with TRBJ2-1; D might be TRBD2 (7 bases). The CDR3 protein is CASSPRGGWSNEQFF. DNA of the CDR3: TGTGCCAGCTCACCGAGGGGGGGTTGGAGTAATGAGCAGTTCTTC.